The next 14 T cell receptor beta chains were all read from a single sample in a study of blood T cells in healthy people across ages. With a J-beta primer mix and a sample-barcoded 5' primer, a second PCR ran roughly 7 to 11 cycles. MiXCR was run by TCRdb on the 5' RACE reads, yielding one entry per CDR3 protein. Of fewer than 900,000 distinct CDR3 sequences in the sample, approximately 39% were seen once. Sample: blood. These receptors were taken from a woman aged 55-75 years in good health.

The chain links TRBV6-5 to TRBJ2-7; D gene ambiguous. The V gene's germline CDR1 is MNHEY and CDR2 SVGAGI. V was cut by 6 bases and J by 1 base, with 10 bases left in between. The CDR3 is made up of 13 amino acids. The CDR3 protein is CASRTDVSYEQYF. CDR3 DNA sequence: TGTGCCAGCAGAACCGACGTATCCTACGAGCAGTACTTC.

The rearrangement links TRBV11-2 to TRBJ2-7, with 13 bases identical to TRBD2. The germline gives CDR1 SGHAT, CDR2 FQNNGV. The V and J ends lost 5 bases and 1 base, in that order; junction bases with no gene match: 8. CDR3 length: 17 amino acids. The DNA for the CDR3 is TGTGCCAGCAGCGCCAGGACTAGCGGGGGCCTGTCCTACGAGCAGTACTTC. Translating gives CASSARTSGGLSYEQYF.

The chain recombines TRBV6-1 with TRBJ2-3; TRBD2 matches at 7 bases. Germline V gene sequence: CDR1 MNHNS, CDR2 SASEGT. Unmatched junction bases numbered 12, after V lost 10 bases and J lost 2 bases. The CDR3 totals 15 residues. As DNA, the CDR3 is TGTGCCACCCGACCAGCGGGGACCGACACAGATACGCAGTATTTT. This gives the protein CATRPAGTDTDTQYF.

A few counts support this clonotype. J is TRBJ2-7 and V is TRBV27; D possibly corresponds to TRBD2 (9 bases). The CDR3 loop spans 18 amino acids. Trimming cost V 5 bases and J 1 base, with 24 bases left between them. Germline lookup yields CDR1 MNHEY and CDR2 SMNVEV (reference sequence). The DNA for the CDR3 is TGTGCCAGCAGTCCAGGGACAGGCGGGAGGGCTTTTTCCTACGAGCAGTACTTC. It is translated as CASSPGTGGRAFSYEQYF.

This clonotype was picked up a small number of times. This rearrangement joins TRBV20-1 to TRBJ1-1; D unresolved. CDR1 and CDR2 (germline): DFQATT, SNEGSKA (reference sequence). The V end was cut by 2 bases, the J end by 0 bases, with 7 bases between. The CDR3 consists of 13 residues. CDR3 loop: CSARFSMNTEAFF. The CDR3 DNA sequence: TGCAGTGCTAGATTCAGCATGAACACTGAAGCTTTCTTT.

This clonotype has only a few counts. The chain recombines TRBV7-2 with TRBJ2-1, with TRBD2 identical over 8 bases. J gave up 8 bases and V 0 bases, and 12 bases lay outside the gene matches. Germline V gives CDR1 SGHTA, CDR2 FQGNSA. CDR3 length equals 17 residues. DNA of the CDR3: TGTGCCAGCAGCTTAGCGGGTGCGGGAGGTTGGGGGGATGAGCAGTTCTTC. This encodes CASSLAGAGGWGDEQFF.

A few counts support this clonotype. CDR3 in amino acids: CSVGLHGELFF. The CDR3 DNA reads TGCAGCGTCGGGTTGCACGGGGAGCTGTTTTTT. V is TRBV29-1 and J is TRBJ2-2, with no clear D. Trimming removed 6 bases at V and 7 bases at J, with 9 bases between. Per the germline V gene, CDR1 is SQVTM and CDR2 is ANQGSEA. The CDR3 length is 11 residues.

A few counts support this clonotype. The chain has TRBV10-3 and TRBJ1-1; D unresolved. Trimming took 10 bases from V and 0 from J, leaving 9 bases between them. The CDR3 covers 12 residues. CDR1 ENHRY and CDR2 SYGVKD come from the germline V gene. CDR3 DNA: TGTGCCAACGCGGACGTGAACACTGAAGCTTTCTTT. It is translated as CANADVNTEAFF.

This chain links TRBV2 with TRBJ1-5, with D perhaps matching TRBD1 (5 bases). The CDR3 is made up of 14 amino acids. The germline CDR1 and CDR2 sequences are SNHLY and FYNNEI. V was clipped by 4 bases and J by 5 bases, with 12 bases between them. The CDR3 coding sequence is TGTGCCAGCAGTGTGACTTCGGGGGATCAGCCCCAGCATTTT. Its protein is CASSVTSGDQPQHF. Full variable domain (missing parts from reference TRBV2 and TRBJ1-5): EPEVTQTPSHQVTQMGQEVILRCVPISNHLYFYWYRQILGQKVEFLVSFYNNEISEKSEIFDDQFSVERPDGSNFTLKIRSTKLEDSAMYFCASSVTSGDQPQHFGDGTRLSIL.

This clonotype was seen many times. The chain employs TRBV20-1 and TRBJ2-7; a possible D gene is TRBD1 (6 bases). V was pared by 0 bases and J by 4 bases, with 16 bases between. The CDR3 is made up of 15 amino acids. The germline CDR1 and CDR2 sequences are DFQATT and SNEGSKA (reference sequence). The CDR3 spells CSARDPPRGWYEQYF. For the CDR3, the DNA is TGCAGTGCTAGAGATCCCCCTAGGGGGTGGTACGAGCAGTACTTC.

This clonotype was seen many times. The CDR3: CSVSRGLAGGQETQYF. As DNA, the CDR3 is TGCAGCGTTTCCCGGGGGTTAGCGGGAGGACAAGAGACCCAGTACTTC. V gene TRBV29-1 combines with J gene TRBJ2-5, with 10 bases identical to TRBD2. The CDR3 consists of 16 residues. V was pared by 5 bases and J by 2 bases, with 11 bases of the junction left unmatched. In germline, CDR1 is SQVTM, CDR2 ANQGSEA.

The chain is built from TRBV29-1 and TRBJ2-2; 7 bases map to TRBD1. CDR3 length: 16 residues. The V and J ends lost 5 bases and 1 base, in that order; junction bases with no gene match: 10. CDR1 SQVTM and CDR2 ANQGSEA come from the germline V gene. The CDR3 loop is CSVLTLRQGNTGELFF. CDR3 DNA sequence: TGCAGCGTTCTTACCCTAAGACAGGGGAACACCGGGGAGCTGTTTTTT.

The chain couples TRBV2 to TRBJ2-3; 12 bases fit TRBD2. With 8 bases clipped from V and 5 bases from J, the junction kept 5 bases outside the gene matches. The CDR3 totals 14 residues. The V gene's germline CDR1 is SNHLY and CDR2 FYNNEI. The CDR3 region has the DNA TGTGCCAGCCGCCCGGGACTAGCGGGAGATACGCAGTATTTT. Protein sequence: CASRPGLAGDTQYF. The whole variable domain, filled in from reference TRBV2 and TRBJ2-3, reads EPEVTQTPSHQVTQMGQEVILRCVPISNHLYFYWYRQILGQKVEFLVSFYNNEISEKSEIFDDQFSVERPDGSNFTLKIRSTKLEDSAMYFCASRPGLAGDTQYFGPGTRLTVL.

The genes are TRBV20-1 and TRBJ1-2; the D is unclear. The V end was cut by 0 bases, the J end by 11 bases, with 25 bases between. The CDR3 has 16 residues. Germline V gene data show CDR1 as DFQATT and CDR2 as SNEGSKA (reference sequence). CDR3 sequence: CSARDLEAAGILSYTF. The CDR3 DNA follows: TGCAGTGCTAGAGATCTGGAGGCAGCAGGCATCTTATCTTACACCTTC.